The clone carrying this TCR beta chain was observed a handful of times. Its target is not known. All the people who gave samples were healthy bone marrow donors. This entry belongs to a study of cytomegalovirus exposure and HLA in healthy donors. Per the germline V gene, CDR1 is SGHDT and CDR2 is YYEEEE. Trimming stripped 5 bases from V and 3 bases from J, with 20 bases between. This CDR3 contains 16 residues. Findings of the study overall: Prior analysis indicated that the majority of TCR beta V segments exhibited productivity approximately 90% or approximately 30% of the time. The study recorded around 160 TCR beta chains that were cytomegalovirus-associated.

13 Jbeta primers and 60 Vbeta primers were used for the PCR. Measured with immunoSEQ multiplex PCR; TCRdb has only the in-frame clones, and not every one. The sample comprises some 130,000 clones, roughly 80% of which are singletons, and under 1.5% rests with the top ten. The clonotype comes from a female donor in good health and CMV-seronegative. The rearrangement uses TRBV5-6 and TRBJ1-1; possible D gene TRBD1, 5 bases. Source material: PBMCs. The CDR3 nucleotides are TGTGCCAGCAGGACTTGGGTCAGGGCTTTCGACACTGAAGCTTTCTTT. Protein product: CASRTWVRAFDTEAFF.